The clone carrying this T cell receptor (beta chain) was detected only once. This entry belongs to a study of cytomegalovirus exposure and HLA in healthy donors. V lost 10 bases and J 1 base, leaving 23 bases between the germline ends. The CDR3 length is 16 residues. The germline V gene encodes CDR1 MDHEN and CDR2 SYDVKM. The PCR was carried out with 60 Vbeta primers and 13 Jbeta primers. The assay was immunoSEQ multiplex PCR, and TCRdb's table has in-frame clones only and misses some. The table records about 160,000 clones, 79% of them present only once. The receptor's source is a man over 45 in good health and CMV-seropositive. The sequenced sample consisted of PBMCs. The chain employs TRBV28 and TRBJ2-7; TRBD1 might be the D (7 bases). In nucleotides, the CDR3 is TGTGCCACCTCCCCGACTAGGGGGCTGACATCCTACGAGCAGTACTTC. Its translation: CATSPTRGLTSYEQYF. The full variable domain, with the rest looked up from reference TRBV28 and TRBJ2-7, is DVKVTQSSRYLVKRTGEKVFLECVQDMDHENMFWYRQDPGLGLRLIYFSYDVKMKEKGDIPEGYSVSREKKERFSLILESASTNQTSMYLCATSPTRGLTSYEQYFGPGTRLTVT.